This T cell receptor beta chain was recorded in a study of cytomegalovirus exposure and HLA in healthy donors. Overall study results and limits: Altogether, 170 or so TCR beta chains were recorded as cytomegalovirus-associated.

With respect to this clone: Its matching antigen is unknown.

CDR1 is MNHEY, CDR2 SVGAGI, per germline. The CDR3 loop spans 13 amino acids. Trimming removed 7 bases from V and 2 bases from J, with 12 bases in between. Primers: 60 Vbeta forward and 13 Jbeta reverse. Produced via immunoSEQ multiplex PCR; TCRdb's table is partial and in-frame only. The table lists roughly 70,000 clones, almost 85% of them singletons. Specimen: PBMCs. This receptor was obtained from a man between 18 and 29 years old in good health and CMV-seronegative. The chain uses TRBV6-5 and TRBJ2-7; D unclear. CDR3 loop: CASKRHLAYEQYF. Written as DNA, the CDR3 is TGTGCCAGCAAACGACACCTCGCCTACGAGCAGTACTTC.